This T cell receptor (beta chain) was recorded in a study of blood T cells in healthy people across ages. General study findings and limits: Unsorted PBMC input precluded a conclusive naive versus antigen-experienced comparison. Per million T cells, TCR beta diversity dropped about linearly as age rose.

With respect to this clonotype: Its antigen is currently unknown.

With 5 bases clipped from V and 3 bases from J, the junction kept 9 bases outside the gene matches. The length of the CDR3 is 16 residues. From germline, CDR1 is DFQATT and CDR2 SNEGSKA (reference sequence). Combining a sample-barcoded 5' primer with a J-beta primer mix, a second PCR ran for roughly 6 to 12 cycles. One entry per CDR3 protein results from TCRdb running MiXCR on the 5' RACE reads. The sample lists 2 million or so distinct CDR3 sequences, 40% to 55% occurring once. Input material: blood. The rearrangement joins TRBV20-1 to TRBJ2-3; 12 bases are shared with TRBD2. This clonotype originated in a woman in her 40s in good health. CDR3: CSALDMTSGGTDTQYF. CDR3 DNA: TGCAGTGCTTTAGACATGACTAGCGGGGGAACAGATACGCAGTATTTT.